This T cell receptor (beta chain) was identified in a study of beta chain features in type 1 diabetes. Study overall: Similarity in age, gender and cell yields was seen between patients and healthy donors. General study results and limits: PCR may have favored shorter templates equally in patients and controls.

Sequenced material consisted of expressed TCRB transcripts (all of the isolated RNA was reverse transcribed). Assay: immunoSEQ multiplex PCR; the TCRdb copy retains only in-frame clones and omits some. The sample consists of 450,000 to 600,000 clones, about 29% of them appearing once. This clone was recorded a few times. Antigen specificity is unknown. The CDR3 loop spans 14 amino acids. Germline CDR1 reads MGHRA; CDR2 reads YSYEKL. V lost 6 bases to trimming and J lost 5 bases, with 17 bases between them. The chain couples TRBV4-1 to TRBJ2-7; possible D gene TRBD2, 5 bases. Sequencing was done on a sample of naive CD4+ T cells from blood. This TCR came from a man aged 18 to 29 in good health. This CDR3 is CASRSSRVFDEQYF. CDR3 DNA sequence: TGCGCCAGCAGAAGTTCGAGGGTATTCGACGAGCAGTACTTC.